Reported below is one TCR beta chain. What it binds is unknown. Every CD8+ subset sample held approximately 320,000 flow-sorted cells, done in triplicate. The CD45RO-CCR7+CD27+CD95- phenotype denoted naive CD8+ T cells. The data were taken from a study of CXCR3-negative and CXCR3-positive naive CD8 T cells. General study findings and limits: More hydrophobic TRB CDR3s were found in CXCR3-positive naive cells than in CXCR3-negative naive cells.

CDR3 size: 14 residues. Germline CDR1 reads MDHEN; CDR2 reads SYDVKM. Preparation of TRB cDNA libraries relied on 5' RACE carrying UMI labels. From the 5' RACE reads, TCRdb lists one entry per CDR3 protein and no DNA. The sample yields 85,000 to 120,000 distinct CDR3 sequences, of which the top ten take up more than 0.3%. Sequencing used naive CXCR3+ CD8+ T cells from blood. The subset is: CD45RO-CCR7+CD27+CD95- naive CD8+ T cells expressing CXCR3 (TNR3+). The chain uses TRBV28 and TRBJ2-2. The TCR was taken from a human donor in good health. Some clones in this sample may be carry-over from other donors' samples. The CDR3 sequence: CASSLGQNTGELFF.